This T cell receptor (beta chain) was found in a study of blood T cell repertoires in COVID-19. Study summary: The United States, Italy and Spain supplied acute and convalescent COVID-19 samples. T cells, B-cell-depleted T cells, or PBMCs provided the cDNA or gDNA that served as material.

V lost 1 base to trimming and J lost 3 bases; unmatched junction nucleotides: 8. This CDR3 has 17 residues. The germline CDR1 and CDR2 sequences are LGHDT and YNNKEL (reference sequence). Authors' data handling: The assay estimated nucleated cells by amplifying reference gene primers. TCRdb's copy holds only in-frame clones and misses some; the assay was immunoSEQ multiplex PCR. The DNA was the basis for D and trimming; V, J and clone size are from that table. The repertoire holds around 300,000 clones, with about 80% as singletons. The sequence came from a woman in her forties or fifties who had recovered from COVID-19. The chain uses TRBV3-1 (or the pseudogene TRBV3-2) and TRBJ2-3, with TRBD2 identical over 9 bases. The sample consisted of peripheral blood. In DNA form, the CDR3 reads TGTGCCAGCAGCCAAGTGTCCCGGCGGGGGGGTACAGATACGCAGTATTTT. This encodes CASSQVSRRGGTDTQYF.